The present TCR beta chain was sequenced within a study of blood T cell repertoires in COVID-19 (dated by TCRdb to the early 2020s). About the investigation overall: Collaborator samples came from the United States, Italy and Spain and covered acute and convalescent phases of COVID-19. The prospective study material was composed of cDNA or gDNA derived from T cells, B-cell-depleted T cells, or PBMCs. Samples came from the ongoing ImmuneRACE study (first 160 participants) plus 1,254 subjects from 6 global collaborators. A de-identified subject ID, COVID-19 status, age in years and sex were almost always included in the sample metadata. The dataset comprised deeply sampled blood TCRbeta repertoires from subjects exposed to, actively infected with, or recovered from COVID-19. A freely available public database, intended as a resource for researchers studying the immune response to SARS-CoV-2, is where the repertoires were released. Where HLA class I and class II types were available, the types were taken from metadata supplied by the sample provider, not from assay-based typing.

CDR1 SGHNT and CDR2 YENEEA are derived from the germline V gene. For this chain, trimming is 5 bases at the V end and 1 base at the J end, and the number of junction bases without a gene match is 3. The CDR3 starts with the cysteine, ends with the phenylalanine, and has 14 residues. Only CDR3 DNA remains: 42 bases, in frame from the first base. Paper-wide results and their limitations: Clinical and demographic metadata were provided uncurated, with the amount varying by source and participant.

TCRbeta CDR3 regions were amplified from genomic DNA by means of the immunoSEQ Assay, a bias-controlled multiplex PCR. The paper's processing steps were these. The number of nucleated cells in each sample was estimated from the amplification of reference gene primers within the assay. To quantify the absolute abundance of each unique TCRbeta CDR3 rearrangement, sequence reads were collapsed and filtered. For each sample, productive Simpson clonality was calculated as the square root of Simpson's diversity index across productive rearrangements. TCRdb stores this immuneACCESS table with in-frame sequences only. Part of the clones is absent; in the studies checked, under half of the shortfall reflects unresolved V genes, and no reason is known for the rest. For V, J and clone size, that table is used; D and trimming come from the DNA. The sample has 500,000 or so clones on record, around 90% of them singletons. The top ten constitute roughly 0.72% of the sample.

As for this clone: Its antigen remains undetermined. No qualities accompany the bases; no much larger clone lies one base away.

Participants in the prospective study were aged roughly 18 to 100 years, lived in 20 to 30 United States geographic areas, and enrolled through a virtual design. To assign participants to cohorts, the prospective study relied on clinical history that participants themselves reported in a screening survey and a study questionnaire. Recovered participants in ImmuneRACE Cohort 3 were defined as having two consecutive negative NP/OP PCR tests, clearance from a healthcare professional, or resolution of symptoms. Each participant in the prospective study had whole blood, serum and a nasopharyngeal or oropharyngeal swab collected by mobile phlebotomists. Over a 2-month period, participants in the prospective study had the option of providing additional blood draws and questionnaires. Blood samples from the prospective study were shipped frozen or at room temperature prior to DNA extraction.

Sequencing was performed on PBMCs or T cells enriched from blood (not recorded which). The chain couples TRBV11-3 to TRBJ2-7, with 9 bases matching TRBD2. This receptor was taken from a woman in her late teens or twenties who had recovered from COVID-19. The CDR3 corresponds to CASSPAGGSYEQYF. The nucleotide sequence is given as TGTGCCAGCAGCCCAGCGGGGGGTTCCTACGAGCAGTACTTC.